The present entry profiles one TCR beta chain with its context. Its antigen is not identified. This entry comes from a study of brain T cells in children with intractable seizures. Trimming shortened V by 5 bases and J by 2 bases, and 5 bases separated the two germline ends. Germline V gives CDR1 SGHRS, CDR2 YFSETQ. The CDR3 sequence is 12 residues long. Study results and limitations: Pre- and post-surgery blood differed in depth, so pre-surgery absences may be undersampling.

Measured with immunoSEQ multiplex PCR; TCRdb has only the in-frame clones, and not every one. The data contain 300,000 to 400,000 clones, 93% of them seen just once; the ten biggest clones take up 4.5% to 7%. Stated time point: blood from clinic visit 5 months post-surgery; TSC patient then seizure free. Only cases whose brain tissue showed the highest T cell transcript signatures were sequenced. The source is a boy under three years old with tuberous sclerosis and intractable seizures. This chain uses TRBV5-1 with TRBJ2-1; no firm D call. This material consisted of peripheral blood, taken approximately 5 months after surgery. Here the CDR3 reads CASSSAYNEQFF. The CDR3 DNA follows: TGCGCCAGCAGTTCCGCCTACAATGAGCAGTTCTTC.